A selection of T cell receptor beta chains follows, all from one sample in a study of T cells in Graves' hyperthyroidism and ophthalmopathy. TCRdb reanalysed the multiplex PCR reads using MiXCR and keeps one entry per CDR3 protein. The sample shows 350,000 to 400,000 distinct CDR3 sequences, under 20% of them seen only once. Sequencing was done on a sample of blood. Receptor source: a woman aged 18-29 years with Graves' hyperthyroidism. The CDR3 runs from the conserved cysteine through the conserved F or W.

j_call: TRBJ1-5
v_call: TRBV5-1
cdr3_aa: CASSPGQNQPQHF

j_call: TRBJ1-2
v_call: TRBV30
cdr3_aa: CAWSPGSNYGYTF

j_call: TRBJ2-7
v_call: TRBV6-2/TRBV6-3
cdr3_aa: CASSPLPGQGGYEQYF

j_call: TRBJ2-7
v_call: TRBV20-1
cdr3_aa: CSARDSGFVSIEQYF

j_call: TRBJ1-6
v_call: TRBV6-5
cdr3_aa: CASSLQGLGSYNSPLHF

j_call: TRBJ2-5
v_call: TRBV28
cdr3_aa: CASNDRAETQYF

j_call: TRBJ2-7
v_call: TRBV20-1
cdr3_aa: CSARDPGRSYEQYF

j_call: TRBJ1-1
v_call: TRBV12-3/TRBV12-4
cdr3_aa: CASTPFGGNTEAFF

j_call: TRBJ1-1
v_call: TRBV9
cdr3_aa: CASSDYRGGGTEAFF

j_call: TRBJ2-7
v_call: TRBV7-3
cdr3_aa: CASSPDHSSYEQYF

j_call: TRBJ1-5
v_call: TRBV6-1
cdr3_aa: CASSEVQGRNQPQHF